One and the same sample provided the 17 T cell receptor beta chains below, sequenced in a study of early stage breast cancer tumors. Clones were read by immunoSEQ multiplex PCR, and TCRdb kept only the in-frame ones, dropping some. The table has tens of thousands of clones, approximately 79% seen once. Sequences were obtained from blood. Source of these receptors: a person in their sixties with breast cancer.

V usage is TRBV5-1 and J usage is TRBJ2-3; 16 nucleotides match TRBD2. Germline lookup yields CDR1 SGHRS and CDR2 YFSETQ. This CDR3 has 17 amino acids. Germline trimming cut 4 bases from V and 4 bases from J; bases unmatched to any gene: 6. CDR3 DNA: TGCGCCAGCAGCCCAGGGACTAGCGGGAGGGCTTCAGATACGCAGTATTTT. Translating gives CASSPGTSGRASDTQYF.

This rearrangement joins TRBV19 to TRBJ2-1; D remains ambiguous. Germline V gene sequence: CDR1 LNHDA, CDR2 SQIVND (reference sequence). The CDR3 runs 9 residues. V was shortened by 8 bases and J by 13 bases, with 9 bases between the two germline ends. As DNA, the CDR3 is TGTGCCAGTGGAAATGGTCAGTTCTTC. Amino acid sequence: CASGNGQFF.

This clone has a single count. The chain employs TRBV7-2 and TRBJ2-3, with TRBD2 as a possible D gene (6 bases). The CDR3 has 13 residues. V was pared by 6 bases and J by 8 bases, with 15 bases between. The V gene's germline CDR1 is SGHTA and CDR2 FQGNSA. This CDR3 is CASRNTGEPTQYF. CDR3 in DNA: TGTGCCAGCAGAAATACGGGAGAACCTACGCAGTATTTT.

The rearrangement joins TRBV10-1 to TRBJ2-6; tentative D call: TRBD1 (5 bases). The V gene's germline CDR1 is WNHNN and CDR2 SYGVQD (reference sequence). The CDR3 extends over 16 amino acids. Trimming cost V 7 bases and J 4 bases, with 17 bases left between them. This CDR3 is CASTYRRHTGANVLTF. CDR3 coding DNA: TGCGCCAGCACCTACAGGCGGCATACAGGGGCCAACGTCCTGACTTTC.

The chain is built from TRBV27 and TRBJ2-5; 9 bases line up with TRBD1. This CDR3 is 14 amino acids long. Germline V CDR1 and CDR2: MNHEY, SMNVEV (reference sequence). Unmatched junction bases numbered 6, after V lost 5 bases and J lost 5 bases. The DNA of the CDR3 is TGTGCCAGCAGTAACGGACAGGGGAGGGAGACCCAGTACTTC. Translation gives CASSNGQGRETQYF.

The chain employs TRBV6-6 and TRBJ2-1; the D is unclear. The ends were cut back, 2 bases at V and 3 bases at J, with 8 bases in the middle. The CDR3 is 14 residues long. The germline gives CDR1 MNHNY, CDR2 SVGAGI (reference sequence). The DNA for the CDR3 is TGTGCCAGCAGTTACGATACCAACTACAATGAGCAGTTCTTC. Translated: CASSYDTNYNEQFF.

The chain joins TRBV2 to TRBJ2-7; D possibly corresponds to TRBD2 (5 bases). Trimming removed 6 bases at V and 3 bases at J, with 21 bases between. Germline CDR1 is SNHLY and CDR2 is FYNNEI. The CDR3 is made up of 16 amino acids. CDR3 bases: TGTGCCAGCAGCCAAGAGGGTACTCGGGTAGGCTACGAGCAGTACTTC. Translating gives CASSQEGTRVGYEQYF.

J is TRBJ2-5 and V is TRBV7-9; 9 bases are shared with TRBD2. V dropped 5 bases and J dropped 5; count of bases not matched to a gene: 9. This CDR3 is 15 amino acids long. Germline CDR1 SEHNR, CDR2 FQNEAQ (reference sequence). The CDR3 region is CASSKMGGRDETQYF. The DNA for the CDR3 is TGTGCCAGCAGCAAAATGGGCGGGAGGGATGAGACCCAGTACTTC.

V gene TRBV7-9 combines with J gene TRBJ2-1; TRBD2 aligns across 11 bases. CDR3 length: 15 residues. Per germline, CDR1 SEHNR and CDR2 FQNEAQ (reference sequence). Trimming at V came to 5 bases and at J to 6 bases, leaving 6 bases not matched to a gene. CDR3 nucleotide sequence: TGTGCCAGCAGCCGCCTAGCGGGAGGAGTCAATGAGCAGTTCTTC. This codes for CASSRLAGGVNEQFF.

This rearrangement joins TRBV5-6 to TRBJ1-4; no reliable D call. The CDR3 has 15 residues. Germline CDR1 and CDR2: SGHDT and YYEEEE. Between the trimmed V and J ends, which lost 1 base and 1 base, there was a span of 8 bases. The CDR3 loop reads CASSLRLGTNEKLFF. CDR3 nucleotide sequence: TGTGCCAGCAGCTTGAGGCTGGGAACTAATGAAAAACTGTTTTTT.

The chain joins TRBV28 to TRBJ1-1; 7 bases fit TRBD1. This CDR3 has 14 amino acids. The V segment lost 6 bases and the J segment 6 bases; nucleotides outside the gene matches: 10. The V gene's germline CDR1 is MDHEN and CDR2 SYDVKM. The CDR3 region has the DNA TGTGCCAGCAGCCGAGGGGGCAAGCGGGCTGAAGCTTTCTTT. Its translation: CASSRGGKRAEAFF.

The chain carries TRBV7-9 and TRBJ2-7, with D possibly TRBD1 on 5 matching bases. The CDR3 has 13 amino acids. The germline V and J ends were trimmed by 0 bases and 3 bases, with 6 bases remaining between them. Germline CDR1 is SEHNR and CDR2 is FQNEAQ (reference sequence). The CDR3 spells CASSLAQGYEQYF. CDR3 coding DNA: TGTGCCAGCAGCTTAGCGCAGGGCTACGAGCAGTACTTC.

V and J are TRBV18 and TRBJ2-7; 8 bases map to TRBD1. Trimming cost V 3 bases and J 4 bases; bases outside gene matches: 5. The germline gives CDR1 KGHSH, CDR2 LQKENI. This CDR3 has 14 amino acids. The chain's CDR3 is CASSPGTGLYEQYF. For the CDR3, the DNA is TGTGCCAGCTCACCCGGGACAGGCTTGTACGAGCAGTACTTC.

The V gene is TRBV10-1, the J gene TRBJ1-1; D ambiguous. The CDR3 has 13 amino acids. CDR1 WNHNN and CDR2 SYGVQD come from the germline V gene (reference sequence). V was cut by 2 bases and J by 1 base, with 5 bases left in between. The DNA for the CDR3 is TGCGCCAGCAGTGAGGGGAGGAACACTGAAGCTTTCTTT. Amino acid sequence: CASSEGRNTEAFF.

This chain uses TRBV6-5 with TRBJ1-2; D is uncertain. The germline V gene has CDR1 MNHEY and CDR2 SVGAGI. The V end was cut by 5 bases, the J end by 5 bases, with 12 bases between. The CDR3 length is 13 residues. The chain's CDR3 is CASSPSPEYGYTF. In DNA, the CDR3 is TGTGCCAGCAGTCCTTCCCCGGAGTATGGCTACACCTTC.

A few counts support this clone. The gene calls are TRBV7-2 and TRBJ2-1; D ambiguous. Germline CDR1 is SGHTA and CDR2 is FQGNSA. The length of the CDR3 is 12 residues. V was clipped by 5 bases and J by 8 bases, with 10 bases between them. CDR3 loop: CASSRSRDEQFF. CDR3 sequence (DNA): TGTGCCAGCAGCCGATCTCGGGATGAGCAGTTCTTC.

This rearrangement joins TRBV13 to TRBJ2-3, with 9 bases fitting TRBD2. This CDR3 has 18 amino acids. The germline CDR1 and CDR2 sequences are PRHDT and FYEKMQ (reference sequence). After removal of 5 bases from V and 3 bases from J, the junction contained 15 bases not matched to a gene. The CDR3 DNA sequence: TGTGCCAGCAGCCCTGCGGGAGCGGGAGGTCTCTGGACAGATACGCAGTATTTT. Translating it yields CASSPAGAGGLWTDTQYF.